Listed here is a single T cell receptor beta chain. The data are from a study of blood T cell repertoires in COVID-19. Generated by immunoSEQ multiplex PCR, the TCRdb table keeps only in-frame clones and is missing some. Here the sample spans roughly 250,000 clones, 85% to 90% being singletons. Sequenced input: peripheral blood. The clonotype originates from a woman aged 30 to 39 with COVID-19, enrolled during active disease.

The CDR3 sequence is CASSSGFNEQFF. For the CDR3, the DNA is TGTGCCAGCAGTTCGGGGTTCAATGAGCAGTTCTTC. The V call is TRBV27, the J call TRBJ2-1; D is perhaps TRBD2 (5 bases). The CDR3 is 12 residues long. V lost 4 bases and J lost 6, with 7 bases in between. Per germline, CDR1 MNHEY and CDR2 SMNVEV (reference sequence).